Listed here is a single T cell receptor beta chain. Its target is not known. The assay was immunoSEQ multiplex PCR, and TCRdb's table has in-frame clones only and misses some. The table records around 9,500 clones, approximately 81% of them present only once. Stated time point: cycle 4 day 1 (C4D1), after more than five weeks of nivolumab. Autologous stem cell transplantation was followed by relapse in every patient, and brentuximab vedotin exposure varied. Investigators isolated CD4+ T cells from thawed PBMCs through magnetic negative selection. Reported best responses ranged across complete response, partial response or progressive disease. Germline V CDR1 and CDR2: SGHNT, YYREEE (reference sequence). Losses at the gene ends were 4 bases for V and 3 bases for J; bases not matched to a gene: 12. The CDR3 runs to 16 residues. This sample was taken from a study of PD-1 blockade in classical Hodgkin lymphoma.

Study results and limitations: Causes of the repertoire differences remain undefined, possibly disease activity or prior therapy. Patients newly diagnosed and complete responders had comparable baseline diversity. CD4+ TCR diversity, unlike CD8+, rose significantly by C4D1.

The TCR comes from a human donor with classical Hodgkin lymphoma. This specimen consisted of CD4+ T cells from blood, obtained before the fourth cycle of nivolumab. J is TRBJ1-1 and V is TRBV5-4, with 7 bases that match TRBD1. The CDR3 loop is CASSQTGNDFYTEAFF. The CDR3 bases are TGTGCCAGCAGCCAGACAGGGAATGACTTTTACACTGAAGCTTTCTTT.